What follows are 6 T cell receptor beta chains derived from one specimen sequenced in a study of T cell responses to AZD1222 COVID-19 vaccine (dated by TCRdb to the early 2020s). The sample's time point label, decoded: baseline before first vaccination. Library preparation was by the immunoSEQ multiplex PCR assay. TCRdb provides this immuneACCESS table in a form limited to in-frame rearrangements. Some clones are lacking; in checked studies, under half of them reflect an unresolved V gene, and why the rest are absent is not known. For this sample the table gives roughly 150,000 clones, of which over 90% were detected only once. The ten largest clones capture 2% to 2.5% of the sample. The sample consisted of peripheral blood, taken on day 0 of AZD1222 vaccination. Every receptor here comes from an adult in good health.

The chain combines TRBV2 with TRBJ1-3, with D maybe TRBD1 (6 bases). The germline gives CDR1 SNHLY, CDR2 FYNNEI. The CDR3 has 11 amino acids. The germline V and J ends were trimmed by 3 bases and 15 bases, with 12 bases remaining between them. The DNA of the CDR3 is TGTGCCAGCAGTGACCCAGGGGCCCAATATTTT. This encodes CASSDPGAQYF.

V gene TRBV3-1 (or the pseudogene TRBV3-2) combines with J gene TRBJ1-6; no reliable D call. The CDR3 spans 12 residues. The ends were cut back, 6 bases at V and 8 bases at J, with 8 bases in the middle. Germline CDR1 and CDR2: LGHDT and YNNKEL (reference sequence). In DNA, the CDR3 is TGTGCCAGCAGGATGATCGATTCACCCCTCCACTTT. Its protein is CASRMIDSPLHF.

The CDR3 region has the DNA TGTGCCAGCAGCTTGGGGGGCACAGATACGCAGTATTTT. Its translation is CASSLGGTDTQYF. V and J are TRBV5-4 and TRBJ2-3; D is unclear. Germline CDR1 is SGHNT and CDR2 is YYREEE (reference sequence). The CDR3 extends over 13 amino acids. The V end was cut by 0 bases, the J end by 1 base, with 3 bases between.

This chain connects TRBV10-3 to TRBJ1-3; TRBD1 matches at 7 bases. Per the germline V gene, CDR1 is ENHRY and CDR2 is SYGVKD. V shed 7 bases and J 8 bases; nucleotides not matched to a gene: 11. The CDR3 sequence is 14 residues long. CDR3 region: CAIKTDRWEDTIYF. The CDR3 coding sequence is TGTGCCATCAAGACGGACAGGTGGGAAGACACCATATATTTT.

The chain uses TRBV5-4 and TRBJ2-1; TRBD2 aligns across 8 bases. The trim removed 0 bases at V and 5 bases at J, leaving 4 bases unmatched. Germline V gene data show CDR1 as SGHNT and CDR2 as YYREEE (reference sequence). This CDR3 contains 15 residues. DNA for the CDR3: TGTGCCAGCAGCTTGGGAAGCGGGAGAGACAATGAGCAGTTCTTC. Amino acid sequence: CASSLGSGRDNEQFF.

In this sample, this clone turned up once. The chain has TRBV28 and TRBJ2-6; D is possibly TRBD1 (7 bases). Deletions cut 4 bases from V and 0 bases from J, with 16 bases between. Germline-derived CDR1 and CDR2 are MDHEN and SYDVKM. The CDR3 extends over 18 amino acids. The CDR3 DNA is TGTGCCAGCAGTTCGGGCGGGACAGACCCCTCTGGGGCCAACGTCCTGACTTTC. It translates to CASSSGGTDPSGANVLTF.